The 30 T cell receptor beta chains below all came from one sample that was sequenced in a study of cytomegalovirus exposure and HLA in healthy donors (dated by TCRdb to between 2016 and 2019). The library was generated by the immunoSEQ multiplex PCR assay. The multiplex PCR relied on a mix of 60 forward primers for TCR Vbeta segments and 13 reverse primers for TCR Jbeta segments. TCRdb provides this immuneACCESS table in a form limited to in-frame rearrangements. Some clones are lacking; in checked studies, under half of them reflect an unresolved V gene, and why the rest are absent is not known. A total of approximately 140,000 clones appear in this sample, roughly 88% of them only once. 2% to 3% of the sample lies in the top ten. The specimen was PBMCs. Receptors originate from a man in his fifties in good health and CMV-seronegative.

This clone was picked up a small number of times. The V and J genes are TRBV7-2 and TRBJ1-3, with no clear D. The V gene lost 5 bases and the J gene lost 0 bases, with 8 bases spanning the gap. Germline CDR1 and CDR2: SGHTA and FQGNSA. The CDR3 is 14 residues long. For the CDR3, the DNA is TGTGCCAGCAGCGAAGAGAACTCTGGAAACACCATATATTTT. Its translation: CASSEENSGNTIYF.

Note on this clone: The junction differs from germline at one of its ends, possibly a read error. Other nucleotide sequences from this sample produce the same CDR3. CDR3 coding DNA: TGCGCCAGTAGCCAAGATTCACAGGGGGCAGATACGCAGTATTTT. Protein: CASSQDSQGADTQYF. The gene calls are TRBV4-1 and TRBJ2-3; TRBD1 aligns across 8 bases. The CDR3 has 15 amino acids. Germline V gene data show CDR1 as MGHRA and CDR2 as YSYEKL.

The CDR3, as DNA: TGTGCCAGTGTGACGGGGGATACGCAGTATTTT. Encoded protein: CASVTGDTQYF. This rearrangement joins TRBV19 to TRBJ2-3; TRBD2 might be the D (5 bases). The length of the CDR3 is 11 residues. Trimming removed 8 bases from V and 6 bases from J, with 9 bases in between. Germline-derived CDR1 and CDR2 are LNHDA and SQIVND (reference sequence). Full variable domain (missing parts from reference TRBV19 and TRBJ2-3): DGGITQSPKYLFRKEGQNVTLSCEQNLNHDAMYWYRQDPGQGLRLIYYSQIVNDFQKGDIAEGYSVSREKKESFPLTVTSAQKNPTAFYLCASVTGDTQYFGPGTRLTVL.

Turning to this clone: Other DNA sequences of this sample code for an identical CDR3. V and J are TRBV6-6 and TRBJ1-1; the match to TRBD1 covers 7 bases. The ends lost 6 bases at V and 6 bases at J; junction bases unmatched: 7. CDR1 and CDR2 from the germline V gene are MNHNY and SVGAGI (reference sequence). The CDR3 totals 13 residues. The DNA for the CDR3 is TGTGCCAGCAGCTACCTCACAGGGGCTGAAGCTTTCTTT. Its translation: CASSYLTGAEAFF.

The V and J genes are TRBV19 and TRBJ1-5, with TRBD1 matching over 10 bases. CDR1 is LNHDA, CDR2 SQIVND, per germline (reference sequence). This CDR3 has 18 amino acids. The ends lost 4 bases at V and 0 bases at J; junction bases unmatched: 9. CDR3 bases: TGTGCCAGTAGTAACCGACAGGGGGCTTCTTATAGCAATCAGCCCCAGCATTTT. This encodes CASSNRQGASYSNQPQHF. Based on the CDR3 plus reference TRBV19 and TRBJ1-5, the full variable domain is DGGITQSPKYLFRKEGQNVTLSCEQNLNHDAMYWYRQDPGQGLRLIYYSQIVNDFQKGDIAEGYSVSREKKESFPLTVTSAQKNPTAFYLCASSNRQGASYSNQPQHFGDGTRLSIL.

This chain's CDR3 is CASSLASGGAYEQYF. The CDR3 nucleotides are TGCGCCAGCAGCTTAGCTAGCGGGGGGGCCTACGAGCAGTACTTC. The V gene is TRBV5-1, the J gene TRBJ2-7, with TRBD2 matching over 12 bases. V trimming: 2 bases; J trimming: 2 bases; junction bases outside the gene matches: 2. Germline V gives CDR1 SGHRS, CDR2 YFSETQ. The CDR3 contains 15 residues.

This chain connects TRBV5-1 to TRBJ2-5; 12 positions match TRBD2. The V and J ends lost 0 bases and 4 bases, in that order; junction bases with no gene match: 10. CDR1 and CDR2 from the germline V gene are SGHRS and YFSETQ. The CDR3 has 18 residues. As DNA, the CDR3 is TGCGCCAGCAGCTTGGAGGCTAGCGGGGGGGCCGGAGGAGAGACCCAGTACTTC. Translation gives CASSLEASGGAGGETQYF. The whole variable domain, remainder taken from reference TRBV5-1 and TRBJ2-5, is KAGVTQTPRYLIKTRGQQVTLSCSPISGHRSVSWYQQTPGQGLQFLFEYFSETQRNKGNFPGRFSGRQFSNSRSEMNVSTLELGDSALYLCASSLEASGGAGGETQYFGPGTRLLVL.

This chain uses TRBV2 with TRBJ2-7; 9 bases are a match to TRBD1. Germline V gene data show CDR1 as SNHLY and CDR2 as FYNNEI. The CDR3 extends over 14 amino acids. The V gene end was trimmed by 9 bases and the J gene end by 0 bases; junction bases not matched to a gene: 6. CDR3 residues: CASRGQGSSYEQYF. The CDR3 DNA is TGTGCCAGTAGGGGACAGGGAAGCTCCTACGAGCAGTACTTC.

The chain recombines TRBV4-3 with TRBJ1-2; D is uncertain. Germline V gene lookup returns CDR1 LGHNA and CDR2 YSLEER. The CDR3 extends over 15 amino acids. Between the trimmed V and J ends, which lost 3 bases and 2 bases, there was a span of 13 bases. CDR3 sequence (DNA): TGCGCCAGCAGCCAGTGGACGGAGGAGAACTATGGCTACACCTTC. Translating gives CASSQWTEENYGYTF.

The chain carries TRBV7-3 and TRBJ1-6; D unclear. Germline CDR1 SGHTA, CDR2 FQGTGA. V lost 2 bases and J lost 7, with 21 bases in between. CDR3 length: 18 amino acids. The CDR3 DNA reads TGTGCCAGCAGCTTAGAAGTATGTGAGGAGGATTTAAATTCACCCCTCCACTTT. Its translation: CASSLEVCEEDLNSPLHF.

The V call is TRBV7-9, the J call TRBJ1-2; TRBD1 agrees at 8 bases. There are 16 residues in the CDR3. V lost 0 bases and J lost 4; bases outside the gene matches: 7. CDR1 is SEHNR, CDR2 FQNEAQ, per germline (reference sequence). DNA for the CDR3: TGTGCCAGCAGCTTAGCAGTTGGGACAGGACTCTATGGCTACACCTTC. Its translation: CASSLAVGTGLYGYTF.

This chain uses TRBV19 with TRBJ2-1, with D tentatively TRBD2 (5 bases). This CDR3 is 13 amino acids long. The V end was cut by 2 bases, the J end by 7 bases, with 9 bases between. CDR1 and CDR2 from the germline V gene are LNHDA and SQIVND (reference sequence). The CDR3 is CASSIREENEQFF. The CDR3 region has the DNA TGTGCCAGTAGTATACGGGAAGAGAATGAGCAGTTCTTC.

The chain combines TRBV5-1 with TRBJ2-7; tentative D call: TRBD1 (6 bases). The CDR3 covers 15 residues. CDR1 is SGHRS, CDR2 YFSETQ, per germline. V dropped 0 bases and J dropped 0 bases, with 10 bases sitting between them. As DNA, the CDR3 is TGCGCCAGCAGCTTGGTAGGACAGAGCTCCTACGAGCAGTACTTC. It yields the protein CASSLVGQSSYEQYF.

As regards this clone: The same CDR3 arises from other DNA sequences in this sample as well. The J gene is TRBJ2-5, the V gene TRBV5-1; the D gene is possibly TRBD1 (6 bases). Trimming left V 4 bases short and J 2 bases short, with 9 bases between. Germline V gene data show CDR1 as SGHRS and CDR2 as YFSETQ. The CDR3 loop spans 13 amino acids. The CDR3 loop is CASSRTVQETQYF. CDR3 DNA: TGCGCCAGCAGCCGGACAGTGCAAGAGACCCAGTACTTC.

In this sample, this clone turned up once. The V call is TRBV9, the J call TRBJ2-7; 7 nucleotides agree with TRBD1. V was pared by 4 bases and J by 0 bases, with 4 bases of the junction left unmatched. The germline V gene has CDR1 SGDLS and CDR2 YYNGEE. This CDR3 region has 14 residues. CDR3 region: CASSRDRDSYEQYF. The DNA for the CDR3 is TGTGCCAGCAGCCGCGACAGGGACTCCTACGAGCAGTACTTC. Complete variable domain (other parts from reference TRBV9 and TRBJ2-7): DSGVTQTPKHLITATGQRVTLRCSPRSGDLSVYWYQQSLDQGLQFLIQYYNGEERAKGNILERFSAQQFPDLHSELNLSSLELGDSALYFCASSRDRDSYEQYFGPGTRLTVT.

This clone has a handful of counts. The chain joins TRBV13 to TRBJ2-7; possibly TRBD1 for D (6 bases). CDR1 PRHDT and CDR2 FYEKMQ come from the germline V gene (reference sequence). The CDR3 is made up of 12 amino acids. Trimming left V 8 bases short and J 3 bases short, with 11 bases between. CDR3 sequence reads: CASGQGNYEQYF. The CDR3 DNA sequence: TGTGCCAGCGGCCAGGGGAACTACGAGCAGTACTTC. Supplemented by reference TRBV13 and TRBJ2-7, the full variable domain reads AAGVIQSPRHLIKEKRETATLKCYPIPRHDTVYWYQQGPGQDPQFLISFYEKMQSDKGSIPDRFSAQQFSDYHSELNMSSLELGDSALYFCASGQGNYEQYFGPGTRLTVT.

The genes are TRBV7-9 and TRBJ2-6, with D perhaps matching TRBD2 (5 bases). Looked up from germline, CDR1 is SEHNR and CDR2 is FQNEAQ (reference sequence). The CDR3 is made up of 16 amino acids. Between the trimmed V and J ends, which lost 3 bases and 0 bases, there was a span of 9 bases. CDR3 nucleotides: TGTGCCAGCAGCTTCGCCCGGGGCTCTGGGGCCAACGTCCTGACTTTC. This encodes CASSFARGSGANVLTF.

The count of this clone is one. The rearrangement joins TRBV7-9 to TRBJ2-2; 8 bases are a match to TRBD2. CDR1 is SEHNR and CDR2 is FQNEAQ in the germline V gene (reference sequence). V lost 6 bases to trimming and J lost 7 bases; unmatched junction nucleotides: 7. CDR3 size: 14 residues. The DNA for the CDR3 is TGTGCCAGCAGGCAGCGGGGGCGGATCGGGGAGCTGTTTTTT. The encoded protein is CASRQRGRIGELFF.

This clone came up a few times. The rearrangement links TRBV13 to TRBJ2-2; D may be TRBD1 (5 bases). V lost 1 base to trimming and J lost 5 bases, with 17 bases between them. Germline-derived CDR1 and CDR2 are PRHDT and FYEKMQ (reference sequence). The CDR3 sequence is 17 residues long. CDR3 nucleotides: TGTGCCAGCAGCTTAGCATTCCGAGACAGTTGGACCGGGGAGCTGTTTTTT. It codes for CASSLAFRDSWTGELFF.

The chain is built from TRBV5-1 and TRBJ2-3; D uncertain. The CDR3 loop spans 12 amino acids. The V and J ends lost 0 bases and 6 bases respectively, with 5 bases between them. Germline assignment: CDR1 SGHRS and CDR2 YFSETQ. Written as DNA, the CDR3 is TGCGCCAGCAGCTTGGGACACGATACGCAGTATTTT. It yields the protein CASSLGHDTQYF. Based on the CDR3 plus reference TRBV5-1 and TRBJ2-3, the full variable domain is KAGVTQTPRYLIKTRGQQVTLSCSPISGHRSVSWYQQTPGQGLQFLFEYFSETQRNKGNFPGRFSGRQFSNSRSEMNVSTLELGDSALYLCASSLGHDTQYFGPGTRLTVL.

The chain employs TRBV7-9 and TRBJ2-3; 7 nucleotides match TRBD2. J gave up 2 bases and V 6 bases, and 14 bases lay outside the gene matches. This CDR3 comprises 17 residues. CDR1 is SEHNR, CDR2 FQNEAQ, per germline (reference sequence). DNA for the CDR3: TGTGCCAGCAGTAGACACTTCGGCGGGGGTGCCACAGATACGCAGTATTTT. It specifies CASSRHFGGGATDTQYF.

V is TRBV4-2 and J is TRBJ2-1, with D maybe TRBD2 (5 bases). Per germline, CDR1 LGHNA and CDR2 YNFKEQ. Deletions cut 4 bases from V and 5 bases from J, with 30 bases between. This CDR3 is 20 amino acids long. CDR3 in amino acids: CASSPTLFRESGSENNEQFF. Written as DNA, the CDR3 is TGTGCCAGCAGCCCCACTTTATTTAGAGAGTCGGGGAGTGAAAACAATGAGCAGTTCTTC.

The V call is TRBV6-5, the J call TRBJ1-2, with a possible D match to TRBD1 (6 bases). The germline gives CDR1 MNHEY, CDR2 SVGAGI. Trimming cost V 5 bases and J 8 bases, with 18 bases left between them. The CDR3 runs to 14 residues. CDR3 nucleotide sequence: TGTGCCAGCAGTAGCCTGGGCCCCGACAGGGGCTACACCTTC. Translation: CASSSLGPDRGYTF.

This clone was seen a single time. The CDR3 loop is CASSHQPGSGAQIYGYTF. CDR3 nucleotides: TGTGCCAGCAGCCACCAACCTGGCAGTGGGGCCCAAATCTATGGCTACACCTTC. This chain uses TRBV7-9 with TRBJ1-2; tentative D call: TRBD1 (5 bases). CDR3 length: 18 amino acids. V was pared by 5 bases and J by 4 bases, with 26 bases between. Germline V gene lookup returns CDR1 SEHNR and CDR2 FQNEAQ (reference sequence).

The chain couples TRBV7-9 to TRBJ2-5, with no clear D. This CDR3 region has 13 residues. Per the germline V gene, CDR1 is SEHNR and CDR2 is FQNEAQ (reference sequence). The ends were cut back, 5 bases at V and 4 bases at J, with 11 bases in the middle. CDR3 bases: TGTGCCAGCAGCACTCTCGTTCGAGAGACCCAGTACTTC. It is translated as CASSTLVRETQYF.

This chain joins TRBV5-6 and TRBJ2-7; no clear D gene. V lost 4 bases to trimming and J lost 1 base, with 15 bases between them. The CDR3 runs 15 residues. CDR1 is SGHDT and CDR2 is YYEEEE in the germline V gene. The CDR3 nucleotides read TGTGCCAGCAGCCATGGCGTAGCCCCATCCTACGAGCAGTACTTC. It specifies CASSHGVAPSYEQYF.

The V and J genes are TRBV7-2 and TRBJ2-7; 8 bases line up with TRBD2. Germline trimming cut 5 bases from V and 4 bases from J; bases unmatched to any gene: 13. CDR3 length equals 16 residues. Germline V gene sequence: CDR1 SGHTA, CDR2 FQGNSA. CDR3 residues: CASSQSGAGGEYEQYF. The CDR3 coding sequence is TGTGCCAGCAGCCAAAGTGGGGCGGGGGGCGAGTACGAGCAGTACTTC.

J is TRBJ1-2 and V is TRBV19; D call uncertain. Looked up from germline, CDR1 is LNHDA and CDR2 is SQIVND (reference sequence). Between the trimmed V and J ends, which lost 9 bases and 7 bases, there was a span of 18 bases. CDR3 length: 13 amino acids. The CDR3 coding sequence is TGTGCCAGCAGGCGAGACCGGATTGCTGGCTACACCTTC. This translates into CASRRDRIAGYTF.

The rearrangement uses TRBV6-1 and TRBJ2-7; D is uncertain. The germline CDR1 and CDR2 sequences are MNHNS and SASEGT. Between the trimmed V and J ends, which lost 7 bases and 0 bases, there was a span of 10 bases. This CDR3 has 13 residues. The CDR3 sequence is CASKETASYEQYF. The CDR3 bases are TGTGCCAGCAAGGAGACTGCCTCCTACGAGCAGTACTTC.

The chain carries TRBV10-2 and TRBJ1-2; possibly TRBD1 for D (5 bases). The CDR3 is 13 amino acids. CDR1 is WSHSY and CDR2 is SAAADI in the germline V gene. The V and J ends lost 8 bases and 6 bases respectively, with 16 bases between them. The chain's CDR3 is CASGDGGWDGYTF. The CDR3 region has the DNA TGCGCCAGCGGGGACGGGGGTTGGGATGGCTACACCTTC.